These 3 T cell receptor beta chains were sequenced from one sample in a study of T cell responses to AZD1222 COVID-19 vaccine. Profiled with immunoSEQ multiplex PCR; TCRdb holds only in-frame clones, not every one. This table has approximately 180,000 clones, roughly 92% appearing once. Material: peripheral blood, obtained on day 0 of AZD1222 vaccination. The receptors were sampled from an adult in good health.

This chain links TRBV5-4 with TRBJ1-6, with D possibly being TRBD1 (5 bases). This CDR3 comprises 14 residues. V lost 2 bases to trimming and J lost 9 bases, with 12 bases between them. The germline V gene has CDR1 SGHNT and CDR2 YYREEE (reference sequence). CDR3 in amino acids: CASSFQGPSSPLHF. The CDR3 DNA follows: TGTGCCAGCAGCTTCCAGGGCCCCTCTTCACCCCTCCACTTT.

About this clone itself: Its ends do not fully match the called genes, so a read error is possible. The rearrangement links TRBV28 to TRBJ1-1; 8 bases are shared with TRBD1. Germline-derived CDR1 and CDR2 are MDHEN and SYDVKM. This CDR3 has 15 amino acids. The CDR3 coding sequence is TGTGCCGGCAGTCATAGGACAGGGTTGAACACTGAAGCTTTCTTT. Amino acid sequence: CAGSHRTGLNTEAFF. Combining the CDR3 with reference TRBV28 and TRBJ1-1 gives the whole variable domain DVKVTQSSRYLVKRTGEKVFLECVQDMDHENMFWYRQDPGLGLRLIYFSYDVKMKEKGDIPEGYSVSREKKERFSLILESASTNQTSMYLCAGSHRTGLNTEAFFGQGTRLTVV.

The rearrangement links TRBV6-6 to TRBJ2-1; D remains ambiguous. The CDR3 extends over 14 amino acids. V was cut by 0 bases and J by 8 bases, with 11 bases left in between. The germline gives CDR1 MNHNY, CDR2 SVGAGI (reference sequence). The chain's CDR3 is CASSYSNYGDEQFF. The CDR3 coding sequence is TGTGCCAGCAGTTACTCGAACTATGGCGATGAGCAGTTCTTC.